The entry below describes one TCR beta chain. What it binds is unknown. These data are taken from a study of T cell responses to AZD1222 COVID-19 vaccine. Libraries were prepared by immunoSEQ multiplex PCR; TCRdb keeps only in-frame clonotypes and omits some of them. The repertoire consists of some 55,000 clones, with nearly 90% occurring once and the leading ten covering approximately 4.1%. Findings and limits, study-wide: Repertoire sampling occurred only after the peak T cell response. The donors showed a predominance of white British ancestry and of females, with possible underestimation of clonal diversity.

Germline CDR1 is ENHRY and CDR2 is SYGVKD. The CDR3 has 14 amino acids. V lost 4 bases and J 7 bases, leaving 11 bases between the germline ends. Specimen: peripheral blood, collected on day 0 of AZD1222 vaccination. This receptor was obtained from an adult in good health. The rearrangement links TRBV10-3 to TRBJ1-6; unclear D gene. CDR3 protein: CAISGDVQNSPLHF. The CDR3 DNA reads TGTGCCATCAGTGGTGACGTACAGAATTCACCCCTCCACTTT.